The 26 T cell receptor beta chains below were found in one sample sequenced in a study of blood T cell repertoires in COVID-19. The table came from immunoSEQ multiplex PCR; TCRdb's copy has only in-frame clones and leaves some out. Of 200,000 to 250,000 clones in the sample, 90% were seen once. The sequenced sample consisted of PBMCs or T cells enriched from blood (not recorded which). These receptors were taken from a young man who had been exposed to COVID-19.

V is TRBV12-3 or TRBV12-4 and J is TRBJ1-2, with D unresolved. This CDR3 has 12 amino acids. The germline V and J ends were trimmed by 6 bases and 5 bases, with 10 bases remaining between them. For the CDR3, the DNA is TGTGCCAGCAGCGGGAGATTATATGGCTACACCTTC. It specifies CASSGRLYGYTF.

This clone was counted once. The rearrangement uses TRBV11-2 and TRBJ1-4, with 9 bases that match TRBD1. The CDR3 consists of 16 residues. Germline trimming cut 7 bases from V and 8 bases from J; bases unmatched to any gene: 14. Germline values: CDR1 SGHAT, CDR2 FQNNGV. The DNA for the CDR3 is TGTGCCAGCACCCTCGGTCGGGGACAGGGCCGAGAAAAACTGTTTTTT. As protein: CASTLGRGQGREKLFF.

The chain joins TRBV19 to TRBJ2-7; D remains ambiguous. Deletions cut 5 bases from V and 2 bases from J, with 7 bases between. CDR3 length equals 12 residues. CDR1 is LNHDA, CDR2 SQIVND, per germline (reference sequence). DNA of the CDR3: TGTGCCAGTAGTTCCGACACCTACGAGCAGTACTTC. Translating it yields CASSSDTYEQYF.

Comments on this clone: The same CDR3 can be traced to other DNA sequences in this sample. V is TRBV5-6 and J is TRBJ1-2, with a possible D match to TRBD1 (6 bases). Per the germline V gene, CDR1 is SGHDT and CDR2 is YYEEEE. Trimming took off 0 bases at V and 7 bases at J, with 10 bases between the two ends. The CDR3 length is 13 residues. The CDR3 spells CASSLGQVGGYTF. CDR3 nucleotides: TGTGCCAGCAGCTTGGGACAGGTCGGTGGCTACACCTTC.

The gene calls are TRBV7-9 and TRBJ1-2; D might be TRBD1 (5 bases). CDR3 size: 11 residues. Germline CDR1 SEHNR, CDR2 FQNEAQ (reference sequence). Trimming stripped 6 bases from V and 8 bases from J, with 10 bases between. CDR3 bases: TGTGCCAGCAGTCAGGGAGGGGGCTACACCTTC. Protein: CASSQGGGYTF.

This clone was recorded only once. This chain connects TRBV7-3 to TRBJ2-2; TRBD2 matches 7 bases. This CDR3 has 17 amino acids. CDR1 SGHTA and CDR2 FQGTGA come from the germline V gene. J gave up 3 bases and V 1 base, and 8 bases lay outside the gene matches. DNA of the CDR3: TGTGCCAGCAGCTTAAGGCGGGGGAGTGGGGACACCGGGGAGCTGTTTTTT. This encodes CASSLRRGSGDTGELFF.

The chain has TRBV6-2 or TRBV6-3 and TRBJ2-7, with unresolved D. The CDR3 is 11 amino acids. V dropped 2 bases and J dropped 5 bases, with 4 bases sitting between them. CDR1 is MNHEY, CDR2 SVGEGT, per germline. The CDR3 sequence is CASSYVDEQYF. The CDR3 DNA is TGTGCCAGCAGTTACGTAGACGAGCAGTACTTC.

The rearrangement joins TRBV5-1 to TRBJ2-7; D might be TRBD1 (7 bases). Trimming pared 2 bases from V and 5 bases from J, leaving 11 bases between. CDR1 and CDR2 from the germline V gene are SGHRS and YFSETQ. The CDR3 has 13 residues. The CDR3 reads CASSFTGEDEQYF. The CDR3 DNA sequence: TGCGCCAGCAGCTTCACAGGGGAGGACGAGCAGTACTTC.

V usage is TRBV7-8 and J usage is TRBJ1-2, with 9 bases lining up with TRBD1. The J segment lost 7 bases and the V segment lost 5 bases, leaving 26 bases of the junction unmatched. Per the germline V gene, CDR1 is SGHVS and CDR2 is FQNEAQ. The CDR3 extends over 20 amino acids. The CDR3: CASSELNHRGRGATMRGYTF. In nucleotides, the CDR3 is TGTGCCAGCAGCGAACTTAATCACAGGGGGCGCGGGGCAACTATGCGTGGCTACACCTTC.

V gene TRBV11-1 combines with J gene TRBJ2-7, with 7 bases fitting TRBD1. With V trimmed by 5 bases and J by 2 bases, 12 bases remained unmatched. The CDR3 is 16 amino acids. CDR1 is SGHAT and CDR2 is FQDESV in the germline V gene (reference sequence). CDR3 amino acids: CASSQTTGPLTYEQYF. The CDR3 DNA is TGTGCCAGCAGCCAAACGACAGGGCCCCTGACCTACGAGCAGTACTTC.

This chain connects TRBV30 to TRBJ1-3, with D tentatively TRBD1 (5 bases). Germline V gives CDR1 GTSNPN, CDR2 SVGIG (reference sequence). Trimming took 2 bases from V and 8 from J, leaving 19 bases between them. The CDR3 covers 15 residues. The DNA of the CDR3 is TGTGCCTGGAGTCATACGCCAGGGTGGAGGGACACCATATATTTT. It codes for CAWSHTPGWRDTIYF. The variable domain in full, completed from reference TRBV30 and TRBJ1-3, reads SQTIHQWPATLVQPVGSPLSLECTVEGTSNPNLYWYRQAAGRGLQLLFYSVGIGQISSEVPQNLSASRPQDRQFILSSKKLLLSDSGFYLCAWSHTPGWRDTIYFGEGSWLTVV.

The V and J genes are TRBV19 and TRBJ2-5, with a possible D match to TRBD1 (6 bases). The CDR3 runs 15 residues. The V and J ends lost 3 bases and 5 bases respectively, with 16 bases between them. The germline gives CDR1 LNHDA, CDR2 SQIVND (reference sequence). The CDR3 protein is CASSMDRRPGETQYF. The CDR3 DNA is TGTGCCAGTAGTATGGACAGACGACCGGGGGAGACCCAGTACTTC.

The chain employs TRBV7-9 and TRBJ2-5; TRBD2 matches 7 bases. There are 14 residues in the CDR3. V lost 5 bases to trimming and J lost 5 bases; unmatched junction nucleotides: 8. Germline V CDR1 and CDR2: SEHNR, FQNEAQ (reference sequence). The CDR3 reads CASSREARAETQYF. CDR3 coding DNA: TGTGCCAGCAGCCGGGAGGCCCGAGCGGAGACCCAGTACTTC.

The CDR3 DNA follows: TGTGCCAGCAGCCAATCCCAGGGTACTACTGGAAACACCATATATTTT. This gives the protein CASSQSQGTTGNTIYF. The chain joins TRBV3-1 (or the pseudogene TRBV3-2) to TRBJ1-3; TRBD1 is a possible D gene (5 bases). V was trimmed by 2 bases and J by 2 bases, leaving 13 bases between them. This CDR3 is built from 16 residues. Germline loops: CDR1 LGHDT, CDR2 YNNKEL (reference sequence).

The rearrangement links TRBV6-5 to TRBJ1-6; D might be TRBD1 (6 bases). The CDR3 sequence is 14 residues long. The V and J ends lost 6 bases and 7 bases respectively, with 13 bases between them. Germline values: CDR1 MNHEY, CDR2 SVGAGI. CDR3 amino acids: CASRPQGRNSPLHF. The CDR3, as DNA: TGTGCCAGCAGACCTCAGGGGCGGAATTCACCCCTCCACTTT.

The rearrangement uses TRBV12-5 and TRBJ1-5; 9 nucleotides match TRBD1. Germline CDR1 reads LGHNT; CDR2 reads FRNRAP. This CDR3 has 19 amino acids. With 0 bases clipped from V and 5 bases from J, the junction kept 14 bases outside the gene matches. This CDR3 reads CASGLVRDRVVRGDQPQHF. The CDR3 DNA is TGTGCTAGTGGTTTGGTACGGGACAGGGTAGTTCGGGGCGATCAGCCCCAGCATTTT.

In its sample, this clone was seen once. V is TRBV9 and J is TRBJ2-7, with 10 bases aligning to TRBD2. Germline V gene sequence: CDR1 SGDLS, CDR2 YYNGEE. The CDR3 runs 14 residues. V trimming: 3 bases; J trimming: 7 bases; junction bases outside the gene matches: 7. The CDR3 nucleotides read TGTGCCAGCAGCGCCAGCGGGGGGGCTCTGGAGCAGTACTTC. Amino acid sequence: CASSASGGALEQYF. The variable domain in full, with the rest retrieved from reference TRBV9 and TRBJ2-7, is DSGVTQTPKHLITATGQRVTLRCSPRSGDLSVYWYQQSLDQGLQFLIQYYNGEERAKGNILERFSAQQFPDLHSELNLSSLELGDSALYFCASSASGGALEQYFGPGTRLTVT.

The V gene is TRBV4-3, the J gene TRBJ1-5, with D possibly matching TRBD1 (5 bases). Germline lookup yields CDR1 LGHNA and CDR2 YSLEER. The germline V and J ends were trimmed by 0 bases and 6 bases, with 12 bases remaining between them. The CDR3 totals 15 residues. The CDR3 region is CASSQDPGGVQPQHF. The CDR3 DNA follows: TGCGCCAGCAGCCAAGATCCCGGGGGGGTTCAGCCCCAGCATTTT.

This chain joins TRBV27 and TRBJ2-3, with TRBD2 identical over 14 bases. The ends lost 5 bases at V and 1 base at J; junction bases unmatched: 11. The CDR3 runs to 19 residues. CDR1 and CDR2 from the germline V gene are MNHEY and SMNVEV (reference sequence). CDR3 DNA sequence: TGTGCCAGCAGTGTCGAAGCCGGGACTAGCGGGGGACGCACAGATACGCAGTATTTT. Protein sequence: CASSVEAGTSGGRTDTQYF.

The chain is built from TRBV21-1 and TRBJ1-5; the table's D gene call, TRBD1, was not cross checked with the DNA. TRBV21-1 is annotated as a pseudogene. The CDR3 is 16 residues long. CDR3 protein: CASSPGQGAVFQPQHF. CDR3 nucleotide sequence: TGTGCCAGCAGCCCGGGACAGGGGGCGGTATTTCAGCCCCAGCATTTT.

J is TRBJ2-1 and V is TRBV24-1, with a possible D match to TRBD2 (7 bases). Deletions cut 4 bases from V and 7 bases from J, with 19 bases between. This CDR3 spans 16 amino acids. CDR1 is KGHDR, CDR2 SFDVKD, per germline. CDR3 protein: CATSDTEGGLGNEQFF. The CDR3 DNA reads as TGTGCCACCAGTGACACCGAGGGGGGGCTAGGTAATGAGCAGTTCTTC.

The chain combines TRBV11-2 with TRBJ2-4; D may be TRBD1 (5 bases). Germline CDR1 and CDR2: SGHAT and FQNNGV. The CDR3 sequence is 17 residues long. The V and J ends lost 5 bases and 3 bases respectively, with 20 bases between them. The CDR3 DNA is TGTGCCAGCAGCCTTACTGTCCAGGGCGGTGGCAAAAACATTCAGTACTTC. It is translated as CASSLTVQGGGKNIQYF.

In its sample, this clone was seen many times. The chain carries TRBV11-2 and TRBJ2-7; 9 bases are shared with TRBD2. Germline V CDR1 and CDR2: SGHAT, FQNNGV. The CDR3 contains 16 residues. After removal of 2 bases from V and 4 bases from J, the junction contained 9 bases not matched to a gene. In DNA, the CDR3 is TGTGCCAGCAGCTTAAGCCCCCTAGCGGGGCTTTACGAGCAGTACTTC. Translation gives CASSLSPLAGLYEQYF.

The chain has TRBV5-4 and TRBJ2-7; 13 bases are shared with TRBD2. Trimming took 4 bases from V and 5 from J; bases not matched to a gene: 15. Looked up from germline, CDR1 is SGHNT and CDR2 is YYREEE (reference sequence). This CDR3 contains 18 residues. CDR3 protein: CASSPGPERTSGGNEQYF. In DNA form, the CDR3 reads TGTGCCAGCAGCCCCGGACCCGAGCGGACTAGCGGGGGAAACGAGCAGTACTTC.

The sample holds one count of this clone. This chain uses TRBV5-1 with TRBJ2-7; TRBD1 matches 9 bases. The CDR3 contains 13 residues. J was trimmed by 5 bases and V by 0 bases; bases with no gene match: 0. CDR1 is SGHRS and CDR2 is YFSETQ in the germline V gene. The CDR3 coding sequence is TGCGCCAGCAGCTTGGGGACAGGGGACGAGCAGTACTTC. Translating it yields CASSLGTGDEQYF. The variable domain in full, completed from reference TRBV5-1 and TRBJ2-7, reads KAGVTQTPRYLIKTRGQQVTLSCSPISGHRSVSWYQQTPGQGLQFLFEYFSETQRNKGNFPGRFSGRQFSNSRSEMNVSTLELGDSALYLCASSLGTGDEQYFGPGTRLTVT.

This clone was recorded once. The CDR3 bases are TGTGCCTGGACAGGGGGCACTGGAAACACCATATATTTT. Translation gives CAWTGGTGNTIYF. The genes are TRBV30 and TRBJ1-3, with 8 bases identical to TRBD1. CDR1 and CDR2 (germline): GTSNPN, SVGIG (reference sequence). The CDR3 spans 13 residues. V was clipped by 4 bases and J by 2 bases; unmatched bases: 1.